Following are 25 T cell receptor beta chains from one sample sequenced in a study of low-dose radiotherapy and immunotherapy resistance in tumors. Time point: before trial treatment. Both TCRalpha and TCRbeta chains were reverse transcribed with V-gene-specific primers. The authors amplified TCRs for about 18 PCR cycles with a constant-region primer and a V-primer adapter. TCRdb reprocessed the reads via MiXCR and lists one record per CDR3 protein. This table has approximately 84,000 distinct CDR3 sequences, around 17% appearing once. This sample comprised PBMCs, obtained before treatment. Receptor source: a male donor with prostate cancer.

Remarks on this clonotype: This sequence is one base from a far larger clone and is likely a read error. The chain has TRBV12-3 or TRBV12-4 and TRBJ2-7, with 8 bases identical to TRBD2. The V gene end was trimmed by 6 bases and the J gene end by 7 bases; junction bases not matched to a gene: 26. The CDR3 has 19 residues. The CDR3 here is CASSLSVAGSGGWYNEQYF. CDR3 coding DNA: TGTGCCAGCAGCTTATCAGTTGCGGGGAGCGGGGGTTGGTACAATGAGCAGTACTTC.

This clonotype was observed many times. This chain uses TRBV29-1 with TRBJ2-7; D call uncertain. Germline values: CDR1 SQVTM, CDR2 ANQGSEA. The CDR3 is 11 residues long. CDR3 residues: CSVAVSYEQYF. CDR3 coding DNA: TGCAGTGTGGCGGTGAGCTACGAGCAGTACTTC.

This clonotype was seen at least ten times. The chain uses TRBV10-3 and TRBJ2-2; D is ambiguous. The CDR3 is 13 amino acids. CDR1 ENHRY and CDR2 SYGVKD come from the germline V gene. Trimming stripped 2 bases from V and 4 bases from J, with 5 bases between. The CDR3 region has the DNA TGTGCCATCAGTGAGGCTAGCACCGGGGAGCTGTTTTTT. Translation: CAISEASTGELFF.

The rearrangement links TRBV5-4 to TRBJ2-7, with D tentatively TRBD1 (6 bases). This CDR3 spans 13 amino acids. V shed 2 bases and J shed 5 bases, with 11 bases lying between them. The V gene's germline CDR1 is SGHNT and CDR2 YYREEE (reference sequence). The CDR3 nucleotides are TGTGCCAGCAGCTTTGTACCAGGGGACGAGCAGTACTTC. This encodes CASSFVPGDEQYF. Using reference TRBV5-4 and TRBJ2-7 for the parts outside the CDR3, the full variable domain is ETGVTQSPTHLIKTRGQQVTLRCSSQSGHNTVSWYQQALGQGPQFIFQYYREEENGRGNFPPRFSGLQFPNYSSELNVNALELDDSALYLCASSFVPGDEQYFGPGTRLTVT.

This clonotype was seen ten or more times. The chain joins TRBV20-1 to TRBJ2-2; 14 positions agree with TRBD2. V was pared by 0 bases and J by 0 bases, with 6 bases of the junction left unmatched. The CDR3 length is 19 residues. Per germline, CDR1 DFQATT and CDR2 SNEGSKA (reference sequence). The CDR3 here is CSARDPGLAGDPNTGELFF. In nucleotides, the CDR3 is TGCAGTGCTAGAGATCCGGGACTAGCGGGGGACCCGAACACCGGGGAGCTGTTTTTT.

This clonotype has ten or more counts. V gene TRBV6-5 combines with J gene TRBJ1-2; D uncertain. Germline V gene sequence: CDR1 MNHEY, CDR2 SVGAGI. Trimming took off 7 bases at V and 4 bases at J, with 13 bases between the two ends. CDR3 length equals 13 residues. The CDR3 sequence is CASTAGWGYGYTF. The CDR3 DNA sequence: TGTGCCAGCACCGCAGGTTGGGGCTATGGCTACACCTTC.

This clonotype was recorded a few times. The rearrangement joins TRBV2 to TRBJ2-2, with 7 bases identical to TRBD2. The CDR3 has 13 residues. The germline V gene encodes CDR1 SNHLY and CDR2 FYNNEI. After removal of 6 bases from V and 6 bases from J, the junction contained 4 bases not matched to a gene. The CDR3 region is CASSQTSPGELFF. The DNA of the CDR3 is TGTGCCAGCAGCCAGACTAGCCCCGGGGAGCTGTTTTTT.

This clonotype was seen at least ten times. Here the CDR3 reads CAWSVQGKQYF. DNA of the CDR3: TGTGCCTGGAGTGTACAGGGGAAGCAGTACTTC. This chain joins TRBV30 and TRBJ2-7; 7 bases map to TRBD1. J gave up 8 bases and V 0 bases, and 1 base lay outside the gene matches. CDR1 and CDR2 from the germline V gene are GTSNPN and SVGIG (reference sequence). This CDR3 is 11 amino acids long. The full variable domain, rest sourced from reference TRBV30 and TRBJ2-7, is SQTIHQWPATLVQPVGSPLSLECTVEGTSNPNLYWYRQAAGRGLQLLFYSVGIGQISSEVPQNLSASRPQDRQFILSSKKLLLSDSGFYLCAWSVQGKQYFGPGTRLTVT.

This clonotype showed up many times. The genes are TRBV27 and TRBJ1-2; D is possibly TRBD1 (5 bases). The CDR3 covers 14 residues. Germline CDR1 and CDR2: MNHEY and SMNVEV (reference sequence). V shed 6 bases and J shed 4 bases, with 15 bases lying between them. CDR3 residues: CASRSTRASYGYTF. The DNA for the CDR3 is TGTGCCAGCAGATCAACCAGGGCGTCCTATGGCTACACCTTC.

For this clonotype: A far larger clone is one nucleotide away, so this likely arose from a read error. The genes are TRBV6-2 or TRBV6-3 and TRBJ2-1; tentatively, D is TRBD1 (6 bases). Germline-derived CDR1 and CDR2 are MNHEY and SVGEGT. V lost 10 bases and J lost 4, with 20 bases in between. The CDR3 runs 15 residues. The CDR3 DNA sequence: TGTGCCACCCAGGGGCAGCCTATGAATTACAATGAGCAGTTCTTC. Residues: CATQGQPMNYNEQFF.

In this sample, this clonotype turned up many times. The J gene is TRBJ2-7, the V gene TRBV11-2; tentative D call: TRBD2 (6 bases). Germline V lookup: CDR1 SGHAT, CDR2 FQNNGV. The CDR3 covers 15 residues. Trimming pared 7 bases from V and 0 bases from J, leaving 16 bases between. The CDR3 here is CASTRSGDSSYEQYF. The CDR3 nucleotides are TGTGCCAGCACCCGATCGGGGGATAGCTCCTACGAGCAGTACTTC.

The table lists this clonotype with a few counts. The chain recombines TRBV12-3 or TRBV12-4 with TRBJ2-2; D is ambiguous. The CDR3 has 12 amino acids. Trimming took off 5 bases at V and 6 bases at J, with 7 bases between the two ends. The CDR3 loop reads CASSPQAGELFF. The CDR3 DNA reads as TGTGCCAGCAGTCCCCAGGCCGGGGAGCTGTTTTTT.

On this clonotype: It may be a read error: a sequence one base away is much more abundant. The chain has TRBV6-5 and TRBJ1-3; no clear D gene. Germline lookup yields CDR1 MNHEY and CDR2 SVGAGI. The CDR3 is 16 amino acids. CDR3 sequence (DNA): TGTGCCAGCAGTTTCCGGTCAGGCGGCCCTGGAAACACCACATATTTT. The encoded protein is CASSFRSGGPGNTTYF.

This clonotype has only a few counts. The chain is built from TRBV7-3 and TRBJ2-3; D is ambiguous. Deletions cut 2 bases from V and 2 bases from J, with 8 bases between. Germline V lookup: CDR1 SGHTA, CDR2 FQGTGA. The length of the CDR3 is 14 residues. The CDR3 reads CASSLRYHTDTQYF. The CDR3 DNA reads TGTGCCAGCAGCTTACGGTACCACACAGATACGCAGTATTTT.

This clonotype was observed many times. The V gene is TRBV25-1, the J gene TRBJ2-3, with a weak D call TRBD1 (6 bases). This CDR3 has 11 residues. Germline V gene lookup returns CDR1 MGHDK and CDR2 SYGVNS. Trimming took 7 bases from V and 7 from J, leaving 9 bases between them. The CDR3 DNA follows: TGTGCCAGCACACAGGGATATACGCAGTATTTT. Protein sequence: CASTQGYTQYF.

This clonotype was counted at least ten times. The V gene is TRBV20-1, the J gene TRBJ2-3; D unresolved. Germline V gives CDR1 DFQATT, CDR2 SNEGSKA (reference sequence). The V gene lost 5 bases and the J gene lost 6 bases, with 9 bases spanning the gap. The CDR3 contains 11 residues. The CDR3 nucleotides are TGCAGTGCTGTCCACGGCGATACGCAGTATTTT. Protein: CSAVHGDTQYF.

This clonotype was detected ten times or more. This chain uses TRBV6-5 with TRBJ2-2; 7 bases match TRBD1. Looked up from germline, CDR1 is MNHEY and CDR2 is SVGAGI. This CDR3 has 17 amino acids. The trim removed 1 base at V and 3 bases at J, leaving 8 bases unmatched. DNA for the CDR3: TGTGCCAGCAGTTACTGGGCGCAGGGGGTCGACACCGGGGAGCTGTTTTTT. Translated: CASSYWAQGVDTGELFF.

The rearrangement links TRBV5-1 to TRBJ2-3; tentative D call: TRBD2 (6 bases). Trimming removed 0 bases at V and 4 bases at J, with 12 bases between. In germline, CDR1 is SGHRS, CDR2 YFSETQ. This CDR3 is built from 15 residues. CDR3 sequence reads: CASSLEPREADTQYF. The CDR3 DNA reads TGCGCCAGCAGCTTGGAACCTAGGGAGGCAGATACGCAGTATTTT.

There are many counts of this clonotype. This chain joins TRBV19 and TRBJ2-7, with unresolved D. The CDR3 is made up of 14 amino acids. Deletions cut 3 bases from V and 2 bases from J, with 11 bases between. Germline V gene data show CDR1 as LNHDA and CDR2 as SQIVND (reference sequence). CDR3 sequence reads: CASSITPGPYEQYF. CDR3 in DNA: TGTGCCAGTAGTATTACCCCCGGTCCCTACGAGCAGTACTTC.

This clonotype was seen at least ten times. This chain uses TRBV24-1 with TRBJ2-3; D perhaps matches TRBD1 (5 bases). The germline gives CDR1 KGHDR, CDR2 SFDVKD. Trimming pared 6 bases from V and 6 bases from J, leaving 15 bases between. CDR3 length: 14 amino acids. In DNA, the CDR3 is TGTGCCACCAGTCCCGACCGGACAACGGATACGCAGTATTTT. Amino acid sequence: CATSPDRTTDTQYF.

Many counts were recorded for this clonotype. The chain links TRBV18 to TRBJ2-5; D might be TRBD1 (6 bases). Trimming took off 6 bases at V and 5 bases at J, with 13 bases between the two ends. The CDR3 loop spans 13 amino acids. Germline CDR1 and CDR2: KGHSH and LQKENI. CDR3 loop: CASSTGQLETQYF. The CDR3 bases are TGTGCCAGCTCTACAGGGCAACTGGAGACCCAGTACTTC.

There are many counts of this clonotype. Here the CDR3 reads CASISMGLGINQPQHF. The CDR3 DNA sequence: TGCGCCAGCATAAGCATGGGGCTGGGGATTAATCAGCCCCAGCATTTT. The genes are TRBV10-1 and TRBJ1-5; perhaps TRBD1 as D (5 bases). The CDR3 extends over 16 amino acids. The ends were cut back, 7 bases at V and 4 bases at J, with 20 bases in the middle. The germline CDR1 and CDR2 sequences are WNHNN and SYGVQD (reference sequence).

This clonotype was seen at least ten times. The J gene is TRBJ1-2, the V gene TRBV10-3; tentatively, D is TRBD1 (5 bases). Deletions cut 0 bases from V and 6 bases from J, with 8 bases between. Germline CDR1 is ENHRY and CDR2 is SYGVKD. The CDR3 covers 13 residues. In nucleotides, the CDR3 is TGTGCCATCAGTGAGTCGGGGACGGATGGCTACACCTTC. This translates into CAISESGTDGYTF.

This clonotype was picked up many times. The gene calls are TRBV19 and TRBJ2-7, with D hard to call. Germline CDR1 LNHDA, CDR2 SQIVND (reference sequence). This CDR3 is built from 13 residues. V was trimmed by 5 bases and J by 2 bases, leaving 10 bases between them. CDR3 nucleotide sequence: TGTGCCAGTAGTGCCGGACCTGCCTACGAGCAGTACTTC. Protein product: CASSAGPAYEQYF.

This clonotype was found many times. The chain carries TRBV7-9 and TRBJ1-4; D may be TRBD1 (5 bases). V was trimmed by 11 bases and J by 4 bases, leaving 14 bases between them. The CDR3 has 13 residues. CDR1 SEHNR and CDR2 FQNEAQ come from the germline V gene (reference sequence). CDR3 nucleotides: TGTGCCGGCAAAAGGGACCTTAATGAAAAACTGTTTTTT. This sequence encodes CAGKRDLNEKLFF.